What follows are 30 T cell receptor beta chains derived from one specimen sequenced in a study of OX40 agonist ivuxolimab in advanced cancers. The assay was immunoSEQ multiplex PCR, and TCRdb's table has in-frame clones only and misses some. The repertoire holds around 60,000 clones, with around 90% as singletons. Here the sequenced sample was CD4+ or CD8+ T cells sorted from blood, taken in a trial of the OX40 agonist ivuxolimab. Source of these receptors: an adult with an advanced solid tumor such as melanoma, head and neck, liver or kidney cancer.

The genes are TRBV12-5 and TRBJ2-2; 11 bases fit TRBD2. This CDR3 is built from 20 residues. Germline V CDR1 and CDR2: LGHNT, FRNRAP. Trimming at V came to 0 bases and at J to 2 bases, leaving 11 bases not matched to a gene. In DNA form, the CDR3 reads TGTGCTAGTGGTTTGGTACTTGGGACTAGCGGCAAAGTTAACACCGGGGAGCTGTTTTTT. Translation gives CASGLVLGTSGKVNTGELFF.

The chain joins TRBV19 to TRBJ2-1; 7 bases are a match to TRBD2. Germline V gives CDR1 LNHDA, CDR2 SQIVND (reference sequence). V gave up 3 bases and J gave up 7 bases; unmatched junction bases: 6. The CDR3 is made up of 14 amino acids. CDR3 in amino acids: CASSMAGVGNEQFF. In DNA, the CDR3 is TGTGCCAGTAGTATGGCGGGGGTAGGGAATGAGCAGTTCTTC.

The V and J genes are TRBV7-9 and TRBJ1-5; 7 bases match TRBD1. After removal of 0 bases from V and 11 bases from J, the junction contained 10 bases not matched to a gene. CDR1 is SEHNR and CDR2 is FQNEAQ in the germline V gene (reference sequence). The CDR3 length is 15 residues. The CDR3 DNA is TGTGCCAGCAGCTTAGCCGGGGACAGCTCATCGGCCCAGCATTTT. Its protein product is CASSLAGDSSSAQHF.

The chain has TRBV27 and TRBJ2-5; D is uncertain. Germline V CDR1 and CDR2: MNHEY, SMNVEV (reference sequence). V was trimmed by 2 bases and J by 2 bases, leaving 12 bases between them. This CDR3 is built from 15 residues. CDR3 nucleotide sequence: TGTGCCAGCAGTTTAGAAGTTGGAGCACAAGAGACCCAGTACTTC. Translating gives CASSLEVGAQETQYF.

The chain joins TRBV11-3 to TRBJ2-5, with TRBD2 identical over 11 bases. The CDR3 runs to 15 residues. The J segment lost 3 bases and the V segment lost 5 bases, leaving 5 bases of the junction unmatched. Per germline, CDR1 SGHNT and CDR2 YENEEA. The CDR3 DNA is TGTGCCAGCAGCCGACCACTAGCGGGAGAAGAGACCCAGTACTTC. Amino acids: CASSRPLAGEETQYF.

V usage is TRBV18 and J usage is TRBJ1-1; D is possibly TRBD1 (5 bases). V was shortened by 3 bases and J by 6 bases, with 8 bases between the two germline ends. The V gene's germline CDR1 is KGHSH and CDR2 LQKENI. The CDR3 loop spans 12 amino acids. This CDR3 reads CASSPAGSEAFF. CDR3 DNA sequence: TGTGCCAGCTCACCGGCAGGGTCTGAAGCTTTCTTT.

The CDR3 spells CSARLAVRAFF. CDR3 bases: TGCAGTGCTAGACTCGCCGTCCGGGCTTTCTTT. V and J are TRBV20-1 and TRBJ1-1; D remains ambiguous. CDR3 length: 11 amino acids. Trimming removed 2 bases at V and 11 bases at J, with 12 bases between. Germline V lookup: CDR1 DFQATT, CDR2 SNEGSKA (reference sequence).

The J gene is TRBJ2-1, the V gene TRBV29-1; 7 bases align to TRBD2. CDR3 size: 14 residues. Trimming removed 6 bases from V and 8 bases from J; junction bases left unmatched: 13. Germline CDR1 reads SQVTM; CDR2 reads ANQGSEA. CDR3 sequence reads: CSVATSFGRYEQFF. The CDR3 coding sequence is TGCAGCGTGGCAACTTCCTTCGGGAGGTATGAGCAGTTCTTC.

This clone has just one count. The chain recombines TRBV10-3 with TRBJ1-1, with D uncertain. The germline V and J ends were trimmed by 6 bases and 5 bases, with 16 bases remaining between them. Germline CDR1 ENHRY, CDR2 SYGVKD. This CDR3 spans 14 amino acids. The CDR3: CAIRGQTWDTEAFF. CDR3 DNA sequence: TGTGCCATCAGAGGCCAAACCTGGGATACTGAAGCTTTCTTT.

V is TRBV6-5 and J is TRBJ2-1; no reliable D call. The germline CDR1 and CDR2 sequences are MNHEY and SVGAGI. The CDR3 is 12 residues long. V was pared by 8 bases and J by 8 bases, with 13 bases between. Here the CDR3 DNA reads TGTGCCAGCTGCTTACAGTGGGATGAGCAGTTCTTC. It specifies CASCLQWDEQFF.

The chain is built from TRBV10-3 and TRBJ2-1; a possible D gene is TRBD2 (6 bases). Between the trimmed V and J ends, which lost 8 bases and 6 bases, there was a span of 17 bases. Looked up from germline, CDR1 is ENHRY and CDR2 is SYGVKD. The CDR3 is 14 residues long. The CDR3 DNA sequence: TGTGCCATCGGGGGGTTCCCCCTACCCAATGAGCAGTTCTTC. It yields the protein CAIGGFPLPNEQFF.

The rearrangement joins TRBV19 to TRBJ2-3; tentatively, D is TRBD1 (5 bases). Trimming pared 5 bases from V and 3 bases from J, leaving 12 bases between. CDR3 size: 14 residues. The V gene's germline CDR1 is LNHDA and CDR2 SQIVND (reference sequence). DNA for the CDR3: TGTGCCAGTAGTCCAACAAGGGGTACAGATACGCAGTATTTT. Translated, it gives CASSPTRGTDTQYF.

The chain recombines TRBV7-9 with TRBJ2-7; the D gene is possibly TRBD1 (5 bases). The CDR3 has 13 amino acids. V was cut by 0 bases and J by 7 bases, with 10 bases left in between. Looked up from germline, CDR1 is SEHNR and CDR2 is FQNEAQ (reference sequence). DNA for the CDR3: TGTGCCAGCAGCTTAGCCCCCAGGGTTGAGCAGTACTTC. Encoded protein: CASSLAPRVEQYF.

The rearrangement links TRBV4-1 to TRBJ2-7; D not resolved. Trimming pared 0 bases from V and 3 bases from J, leaving 15 bases between. The length of the CDR3 is 16 residues. Germline CDR1 reads MGHRA; CDR2 reads YSYEKL. Written as DNA, the CDR3 is TGCGCCAGCAGCCAAGATCCCGGCTACCCGAACTACGAGCAGTACTTC. Encoded protein: CASSQDPGYPNYEQYF.

The chain combines TRBV2 with TRBJ2-3; 12 bases fit TRBD2. Germline lookup yields CDR1 SNHLY and CDR2 FYNNEI. Trimming removed 8 bases from V and 6 bases from J; junction bases left unmatched: 9. The CDR3 runs to 15 residues. In nucleotides, the CDR3 is TGTGCCAGCGTTAAGACTAGCGGGAGATCGGATACGCAGTATTTT. Translation: CASVKTSGRSDTQYF.

The V and J genes are TRBV5-8 and TRBJ2-2; 9 bases align to TRBD1. The trim removed 0 bases at V and 7 bases at J, leaving 4 bases unmatched. CDR1 and CDR2 (germline): SGHTS, YDEGEE. The CDR3 runs 15 residues. CDR3 DNA sequence: TGTGCCAGCAGCTTGGGACAGGGGGACGGCGGGGAGCTGTTTTTT. It codes for CASSLGQGDGGELFF.

This chain uses TRBV28 with TRBJ2-2; D is possibly TRBD2 (6 bases). V lost 5 bases and J 6 bases, leaving 16 bases between the germline ends. Germline lookup yields CDR1 MDHEN and CDR2 SYDVKM. CDR3 length: 15 residues. CDR3 nucleotide sequence: TGTGCCAGCAGTAAACCCGTGACTAGACCCGGGGAGCTGTTTTTT. It translates to CASSKPVTRPGELFF.

The chain combines TRBV4-1 with TRBJ2-7; 11 bases map to TRBD2. Germline values: CDR1 MGHRA, CDR2 YSYEKL. J gave up 3 bases and V 3 bases, and 1 base lay outside the gene matches. CDR3 length: 14 residues. As DNA, the CDR3 is TGCGCCAGCAGCCACGGGACTAGCGGCTACGAGCAGTACTTC. This translates into CASSHGTSGYEQYF.

The chain is built from TRBV5-1 and TRBJ1-2; D gene unclear. This CDR3 has 15 amino acids. CDR1 and CDR2 from the germline V gene are SGHRS and YFSETQ. V gave up 4 bases and J gave up 6 bases, with 19 bases separating them. As DNA, the CDR3 is TGCGCCAGCAGCCCAGAACCGGGCCTCCTGAATGGCTACACCTTC. Translation: CASSPEPGLLNGYTF.

This clone was observed once. The junction does not match germline at one end; this may be a read error. The rearrangement uses TRBV4-1 and TRBJ2-1; TRBD1 matches at 9 bases. CDR3 size: 15 residues. The germline gives CDR1 MGHRA, CDR2 YSYEKL. Here the CDR3 reads CASRQDRGSYNEQFF. The CDR3 bases are TGCGCCAGCAGGCAAGACAGGGGGTCCTACAATGAGCAGTTCTTC.

This clone was counted once. Other nucleotide sequences from this sample produce the same CDR3. The V call is TRBV9, the J call TRBJ2-1; TRBD1 agrees at 9 bases. Germline CDR1 reads SGDLS; CDR2 reads YYNGEE. The CDR3 contains 15 residues. The junction had 6 bases not matched to a gene; V was cut back by 2 bases and J by 6 bases. The CDR3: CASSVGTGLANEQFF. CDR3 bases: TGTGCCAGCAGCGTCGGGACAGGGCTCGCCAATGAGCAGTTCTTC.

The rearrangement links TRBV14 to TRBJ2-1; TRBD1 is a possible D gene (5 bases). V lost 4 bases and J lost 6, with 10 bases in between. Germline lookup yields CDR1 SGHDN and CDR2 FVKESK. The CDR3 runs 13 residues. CDR3 DNA sequence: TGTGCCAGCAGCCGGGGCATCCCCAATGAGCAGTTCTTC. Translated, it gives CASSRGIPNEQFF.

This chain links TRBV2 with TRBJ2-1; D is ambiguous. This CDR3 spans 11 amino acids. Trimming removed 11 bases at V and 5 bases at J, with 10 bases between. CDR1 is SNHLY, CDR2 FYNNEI, per germline. This CDR3 is CAGLWDNEQFF. For the CDR3, the DNA is TGTGCCGGGCTCTGGGACAATGAGCAGTTCTTC.

The chain employs TRBV7-9 and TRBJ2-5; either TRBD1 or TRBD2 may fit D (6 bases each). Germline loops: CDR1 SEHNR, CDR2 FQNEAQ (reference sequence). The germline V and J ends were trimmed by 5 bases and 4 bases, with 17 bases remaining between them. The CDR3 runs to 15 residues. CDR3 sequence (DNA): TGTGCCAGCAGCCTTCCCCGGGGGCTTGCAGAGACCCAGTACTTC. Translated, it gives CASSLPRGLAETQYF.

This chain connects TRBV19 to TRBJ2-1; the match to TRBD2 covers 8 bases. The CDR3 spans 13 residues. J lost 9 bases, V lost 1 base, and 2 bases had no gene match. Germline V gene data show CDR1 as LNHDA and CDR2 as SQIVND (reference sequence). In DNA form, the CDR3 reads TGTGCCAGTAGTATAGCAAGCGGGGGTGAGCAGTTCTTC. Protein product: CASSIASGGEQFF.

V usage is TRBV2 and J usage is TRBJ2-5, with 9 bases matching TRBD1. The CDR3 consists of 16 residues. CDR1 is SNHLY and CDR2 is FYNNEI in the germline V gene. Trimming removed 3 bases from V and 5 bases from J; junction bases left unmatched: 10. CDR3 DNA sequence: TGTGCCAGCAGTGATTTAGGACAGGGGATTTCTGAGACCCAGTACTTC. Translation: CASSDLGQGISETQYF. The whole variable domain, filled in from reference TRBV2 and TRBJ2-5, reads EPEVTQTPSHQVTQMGQEVILRCVPISNHLYFYWYRQILGQKVEFLVSFYNNEISEKSEIFDDQFSVERPDGSNFTLKIRSTKLEDSAMYFCASSDLGQGISETQYFGPGTRLLVL.

The chain has TRBV28 and TRBJ2-1; 13 bases fit TRBD2. Germline V lookup: CDR1 MDHEN, CDR2 SYDVKM. The CDR3 is made up of 17 amino acids. Trimming cost V 6 bases and J 8 bases; bases outside gene matches: 13. CDR3 sequence: CASSQGLAGRGFDEQFF. DNA of the CDR3: TGTGCCAGCAGCCAGGGACTAGCGGGAAGGGGGTTCGATGAGCAGTTCTTC.

The sample holds one count of this clone. This chain joins TRBV7-6 and TRBJ2-7; D is unclear. With 5 bases removed from V and 0 bases from J, the gap between germline ends came to 8 bases. CDR1 is SGHVS and CDR2 is FNYEAQ in the germline V gene. The CDR3 spans 13 residues. CDR3 residues: CASSEHSSYEQYF. In DNA, the CDR3 is TGTGCCAGCAGCGAACATAGCTCCTACGAGCAGTACTTC.

The chain uses TRBV5-1 and TRBJ2-3; D is ambiguous. CDR1 is SGHRS, CDR2 YFSETQ, per germline. This CDR3 spans 13 amino acids. The V end was cut by 7 bases, the J end by 2 bases, with 11 bases between. CDR3 in amino acids: CASHGENTDTQYF. CDR3 nucleotide sequence: TGCGCCAGCCATGGCGAAAACACAGATACGCAGTATTTT.

The chain recombines TRBV9 with TRBJ2-3, with D perhaps matching TRBD2 (6 bases). The CDR3 totals 16 residues. V was pared by 4 bases and J by 4 bases, with 19 bases between. Looked up from germline, CDR1 is SGDLS and CDR2 is YYNGEE. CDR3: CASSPMTRGISDTQYF. DNA for the CDR3: TGTGCCAGCAGCCCGATGACTAGGGGCATCTCAGATACGCAGTATTTT.